These 17 T cell receptor beta chains were sequenced from one sample in a study of post-analysis software for immune sequencing data. Study-level results: In patients, about 5 TRBV segments were more frequent than in controls, with TRBV5-6, TRBV5-1 and TRBV20-1 among them.

These receptors have no identified antigens. The TCR beta cDNA libraries carried unique molecular identifiers. From the PCR reads, TCRdb called clonotypes with MiXCR, one entry per CDR3 protein. The sample contains 700,000 to 800,000 distinct CDR3 sequences, roughly 27% of which appear only once. Sequences were obtained from blood. These TCRs come from a girl aged 5 to 17 with multiple sclerosis.

The chain joins TRBV29-1 to TRBJ2-1; the D is unclear. This CDR3 spans 14 amino acids. V was clipped by 3 bases and J by 0 bases, with 9 bases between them. Looked up from germline, CDR1 is SQVTM and CDR2 is ANQGSEA. In nucleotides, the CDR3 is TGCAGCGTTGATCGGACCCCCTCCTACAATGAGCAGTTCTTC. It translates to CSVDRTPSYNEQFF.

The J gene is TRBJ1-4, the V gene TRBV20-1; no definite D call. Per the germline V gene, CDR1 is DFQATT and CDR2 is SNEGSKA (reference sequence). This CDR3 has 15 amino acids. V was shortened by 0 bases and J by 4 bases, with 12 bases between the two germline ends. The CDR3 DNA is TGCAGTGCTAGAGATCTTGCAGGCCGTAATGAAAAACTGTTTTTT. Its protein product is CSARDLAGRNEKLFF.

The gene calls are TRBV29-1 and TRBJ2-2; D remains ambiguous. The ends were cut back, 1 base at V and 6 bases at J, with 6 bases in the middle. There are 12 residues in the CDR3. Looked up from germline, CDR1 is SQVTM and CDR2 is ANQGSEA. The CDR3 reads CSVEVGAGELFF. As DNA, the CDR3 is TGCAGCGTTGAAGTTGGCGCCGGGGAGCTGTTTTTT.

The chain has TRBV24-1 and TRBJ2-3, with D perhaps matching TRBD1 or TRBD2 (5 bases each). Germline CDR1 reads KGHDR; CDR2 reads SFDVKD. This CDR3 contains 14 residues. The V end was cut by 8 bases, the J end by 4 bases, with 15 bases between. CDR3 sequence: CATMMRGASDTQYF. In DNA form, the CDR3 reads TGTGCCACCATGATGAGGGGCGCATCAGATACGCAGTATTTT.

This clonotype was detected only once. V is TRBV20-1 and J is TRBJ2-4; TRBD2 matches 9 bases. Germline trimming cut 3 bases from V and 9 bases from J; bases unmatched to any gene: 9. Per the germline V gene, CDR1 is DFQATT and CDR2 is SNEGSKA (reference sequence). The CDR3 has 14 residues. CDR3 nucleotides: TGCAGTGCTAGGCCCGGCGGGGGGGCCAGCATTCAGTACTTC. It specifies CSARPGGGASIQYF.

This clonotype was detected only once. The V gene is TRBV5-1, the J gene TRBJ2-4, with 9 bases identical to TRBD1. The CDR3 is 14 amino acids. The germline V gene has CDR1 SGHRS and CDR2 YFSETQ. With V trimmed by 4 bases and J by 13 bases, 12 bases remained unmatched. CDR3 protein: CASSAGTGPNEQYF. CDR3 DNA sequence: TGCGCCAGCAGCGCCGGGACAGGGCCCAATGAGCAGTACTTC.

This clonotype was counted a few times. The chain couples TRBV27 to TRBJ2-1; either TRBD1 or TRBD2 may supply D (6 bases each). CDR3 size: 18 residues. V dropped 6 bases and J dropped 1 base, with 22 bases sitting between them. Germline CDR1 MNHEY, CDR2 SMNVEV (reference sequence). The CDR3 is CASSHRRGVSPSYNEQFF. CDR3 DNA sequence: TGTGCCAGCAGCCACCGGAGGGGGGTCTCTCCGTCCTACAATGAGCAGTTCTTC.

J is TRBJ1-2 and V is TRBV7-9, with D unclear. Per germline, CDR1 SEHNR and CDR2 FQNEAQ (reference sequence). The CDR3 consists of 11 residues. The ends were cut back, 5 bases at V and 5 bases at J, with 6 bases in the middle. Here the CDR3 reads CASSPEYGYTF. The CDR3 coding sequence is TGTGCCAGCAGCCCGGAATATGGCTACACCTTC.

The chain carries TRBV29-1 and TRBJ1-1; D might be TRBD1 (5 bases). CDR1 and CDR2 (germline): SQVTM, ANQGSEA. This CDR3 is built from 13 residues. With 0 bases removed from V and 8 bases from J, the gap between germline ends came to 13 bases. CDR3 sequence: CSVEDVQGTEAFF. The CDR3 DNA sequence: TGCAGCGTTGAAGATGTTCAGGGCACCGAAGCTTTCTTT.

This clonotype appeared a few times. CDR3 coding DNA: TGTGCCAGCAGCTTAGCGCTAGTCTCAATTTTTGGCACCGGGGAGCTGTTTTTT. This gives the protein CASSLALVSIFGTGELFF. The chain is built from TRBV7-8 and TRBJ2-2; D is unresolved. Deletions cut 0 bases from V and 4 bases from J, with 18 bases between. The germline V gene has CDR1 SGHVS and CDR2 FQNEAQ. The length of the CDR3 is 18 residues.

The V call is TRBV5-1, the J call TRBJ2-3, with TRBD2 identical over 10 bases. Germline V gives CDR1 SGHRS, CDR2 YFSETQ. Trimming took 6 bases from V and 4 from J; bases not matched to a gene: 8. The CDR3 length is 15 residues. The CDR3 DNA reads TGCGCCAGCACCAAGGGAGCGGGGGGGCCAGATACGCAGTATTTT. This gives the protein CASTKGAGGPDTQYF. Filled out from reference TRBV5-1 and TRBJ2-3, the complete variable domain reads KAGVTQTPRYLIKTRGQQVTLSCSPISGHRSVSWYQQTPGQGLQFLFEYFSETQRNKGNFPGRFSGRQFSNSRSEMNVSTLELGDSALYLCASTKGAGGPDTQYFGPGTRLTVL.

The chain is built from TRBV6-5 and TRBJ2-4, with unresolved D. The closer fit of TRBJ2-7 to the DNA end suggests the J call may be wrong. Per the germline V gene, CDR1 is MNHEY and CDR2 is SVGAGI. CDR3 length: 14 residues. Here the CDR3 DNA reads TGTGCCAGCAGTTCCCGGCGGCCCCCCTACGAGCAGTACTTC. This codes for CASSSRRPPYEQYF.

This clonotype turned up a few times. J is TRBJ1-5 and V is TRBV6-1, with D unclear. The CDR3 covers 15 residues. V shed 5 bases and J shed 8 bases, with 19 bases lying between them. CDR1 MNHNS and CDR2 SASEGT come from the germline V gene. CDR3 sequence reads: CASSTHPRFMEPQHF. The CDR3 DNA is TGTGCCAGCAGTACACACCCCAGGTTTATGGAGCCCCAGCATTTT.

This clonotype was found a few times. The chain has TRBV7-8 and TRBJ1-2, with D hard to call. Germline CDR1 is SGHVS and CDR2 is FQNEAQ. Trimming stripped 5 bases from V and 4 bases from J, with 17 bases between. This CDR3 has 15 residues. This CDR3 is CASSPAYRAPYGYTF. CDR3 DNA: TGTGCCAGCAGCCCCGCCTACCGGGCCCCCTATGGCTACACCTTC. Using reference TRBV7-8 and TRBJ1-2 for the parts outside the CDR3, the full variable domain is GAGVSQSPRYKVAKRGQDVALRCDPISGHVSLFWYQQALGQGPEFLTYFQNEAQLDKSGLPSDRFFAERPEGSVSTLKIQRTQQEDSAVYLCASSPAYRAPYGYTFGSGTRLTVV.

This clonotype was counted between two and nine times. The chain is built from TRBV7-2 and TRBJ2-7; TRBD2 matches 8 bases. The germline V gene encodes CDR1 SGHTA and CDR2 FQGNSA. CDR3 length equals 14 residues. Trimming cost V 8 bases and J 1 base; bases outside gene matches: 7. CDR3 sequence (DNA): TGTGCCAGCGTCCTTAGCGGGGCTTCCTACGAGCAGTACTTC. Protein sequence: CASVLSGASYEQYF.

This clonotype has a count of ten or more. This chain uses TRBV20-1 with TRBJ2-5; 8 nucleotides line up with TRBD2. CDR1 is DFQATT and CDR2 is SNEGSKA in the germline V gene (reference sequence). Trimming at V came to 4 bases and at J to 1 base, leaving 8 bases not matched to a gene. The CDR3 loop spans 15 amino acids. CDR3 coding DNA: TGCAGTGCTAAGCCGCCGGGGGGGGGCCAAGAGACCCAGTACTTC. Protein sequence: CSAKPPGGGQETQYF.

This rearrangement joins TRBV29-1 to TRBJ1-5, with unresolved D. This CDR3 region has 12 residues. From germline, CDR1 is SQVTM and CDR2 ANQGSEA. Trimming stripped 6 bases from V and 5 bases from J, with 11 bases between. The CDR3 DNA follows: TGCAGCGTCCGGGAGCTAGATCAGCCCCAGCATTTT. This translates into CSVRELDQPQHF. The whole variable domain, filled in from reference TRBV29-1 and TRBJ1-5, reads SAVISQKPSRDICQRGTSLTIQCQVDSQVTMMFWYRQQPGQSLTLIATANQGSEATYESGFVIDKFPISRPNLTFSTLTVSNMSPEDSSIYLCSVRELDQPQHFGDGTRLSIL.